The T cell receptor beta chain under discussion was sequenced for a study of long-term antiretroviral therapy in people with HIV. Run at survey level, the immunoSEQ assay was version v3.0. Sequencing was performed with immunoSEQ multiplex PCR; in TCRdb, only in-frame clones are kept and a portion is missing. The data show tens of thousands of clones, just over 85% seen once. The CDR3 is made up of 15 amino acids. The germline CDR1 and CDR2 sequences are SGDLS and YYNGEE. Losses at the gene ends were 4 bases for V and 5 bases for J; bases not matched to a gene: 5. This specimen was unsorted PBMCs, taken about 4.3 years after starting antiretroviral therapy. The receptor's source is a young man with HIV. The chain is built from TRBV9 and TRBJ2-7; 14 bases match TRBD2. The CDR3, as DNA: TGTGCCAGCAGCCCAGGACTAGCGGGAGGCCACGAGCAGTACTTC. As protein: CASSPGLAGGHEQYF.